A selection of T cell receptor beta chains follows, all from one sample in a study of T cell responses to AZD1222 COVID-19 vaccine. Data came from immunoSEQ multiplex PCR; TCRdb stores just in-frame clones and leaves some out. The sample lists some 170,000 clones, just over 90% occurring once. This specimen consisted of peripheral blood, obtained on day 0 of AZD1222 vaccination. All receptors come from an adult in good health. The CDR3 runs from the conserved cysteine through the conserved F or W. D genes are given only for firm matches. Not every row has a clone size; where given, it reads once, few, many or a size class.

V gene: TRBV10-3
J gene: TRBJ1-1
clone size: NA
D gene: NA
CDR3 protein: CAISDPWGGTEAFF
CDR3 DNA: TGTGCCATCAGTGATCCCTGGGGAGGCACTGAAGCTTTCTTT

V gene: TRBV6-4
J gene: TRBJ2-6
clone size: NA
D gene: NA
CDR3 protein: CASSDLGAGANVLTF
CDR3 DNA: TGTGCCAGCAGTGACTTAGGGGCCGGGGCCAACGTCCTGACTTTC

V gene: TRBV4-1
J gene: TRBJ2-7
clone size: few
D gene: NA
CDR3 protein: CASSQVQGDEQYF
CDR3 DNA: TGCGCCAGCAGCCAAGTCCAGGGAGACGAGCAGTACTTC

V gene: TRBV28
J gene: TRBJ2-5
clone size: NA
D gene: NA
CDR3 protein: CASIPSGTLRTQYF
CDR3 DNA: TGTGCCAGCATACCCTCCGGGACACTCAGGACCCAGTACTTC

V gene: TRBV6-5
J gene: TRBJ1-1
clone size: NA
D gene: NA
CDR3 protein: CASSYGSPRGTEAFF
CDR3 DNA: TGTGCCAGCAGTTACGGATCTCCTCGGGGCACTGAAGCTTTCTTT

V gene: TRBV6-5
J gene: TRBJ2-1
clone size: NA
D gene: NA
CDR3 protein: CASSYGSPNFDEQFF
CDR3 DNA: TGTGCCAGCAGTTACGGGTCCCCTAATTTCGATGAGCAGTTCTTC

V gene: TRBV11-2
J gene: TRBJ2-1
clone size: NA
D gene: TRBD1
CDR3 protein: CASSLDNRGEQFF
CDR3 DNA: TGTGCCAGCAGCTTAGATAACAGGGGTGAGCAGTTCTTC

V gene: TRBV13
J gene: TRBJ2-7
clone size: NA
D gene: NA
CDR3 protein: CASSLAQDPGEQYF
CDR3 DNA: TGTGCCAGCAGCTTAGCACAGGATCCTGGGGAGCAGTACTTC

V gene: TRBV5-1
J gene: TRBJ1-4
clone size: NA
D gene: NA
CDR3 protein: CASSLDAVRGEKLFF
CDR3 DNA: TGCGCCAGCAGCTTGGATGCGGTAAGGGGTGAAAAACTGTTTTTT

V gene: TRBV19
J gene: TRBJ2-4
clone size: once
D gene: NA
CDR3 protein: CASSPVSAGDIQYF
CDR3 DNA: TGTGCCAGTAGCCCCGTCAGCGCCGGGGACATTCAGTACTTC

V gene: TRBV30
J gene: TRBJ1-6
clone size: NA
D gene: NA
CDR3 protein: CAWSVNHDNSPLHF
CDR3 DNA: TGTGCCTGGAGCGTGAACCATGATAATTCACCCCTCCACTTT

V gene: TRBV3-1/TRBV3-2
J gene: TRBJ1-5
clone size: NA
D gene: NA
CDR3 protein: CASSQAPAGTNQPQHF
CDR3 DNA: TGTGCCAGCAGCCAAGCACCAGCAGGGACCAATCAGCCCCAGCATTTT

V gene: TRBV20-1
J gene: TRBJ2-3
clone size: once
D gene: NA
CDR3 protein: CSAVSTDTQYF
CDR3 DNA: TGCAGTGCAGTATCCACAGATACGCAGTATTTT

V gene: TRBV6-6
J gene: TRBJ2-7
clone size: NA
D gene: NA
CDR3 protein: CASSYGRVGEQYF
CDR3 DNA: TGTGCCAGCAGTTACGGCAGGGTTGGAGAGCAGTACTTC

V gene: TRBV5-1
J gene: TRBJ2-5
clone size: NA
D gene: NA
CDR3 protein: CASSLGSGRPETQYF
CDR3 DNA: TGCGCCAGCAGCTTGGGATCGGGGCGGCCGGAGACCCAGTACTTC

V gene: TRBV10-1
J gene: TRBJ1-3
clone size: NA
D gene: TRBD1
CDR3 protein: CASSEYRTGRGNTIYF
CDR3 DNA: TGCGCCAGCAGTGAGTACCGGACAGGGAGAGGAAACACCATATATTTT

V gene: TRBV14
J gene: TRBJ1-1
clone size: NA
D gene: TRBD1
CDR3 protein: CASSQFLRQGGTEAFF
CDR3 DNA: TGTGCCAGCAGCCAATTCCTTCGACAGGGTGGGACTGAAGCTTTCTTT

V gene: TRBV3-1/TRBV3-2
J gene: TRBJ1-1
clone size: NA
D gene: NA
CDR3 protein: CASSQDPTWGREAFF
CDR3 DNA: TGTGCCAGCAGCCAAGATCCCACATGGGGACGGGAAGCTTTCTTT

V gene: TRBV4-1
J gene: TRBJ2-7
clone size: once
D gene: NA
CDR3 protein: CASSQVIGREQYF
CDR3 DNA: TGCGCCAGCAGCCAAGTTATTGGCAGGGAGCAGTACTTC

V gene: TRBV30
J gene: TRBJ1-4
clone size: few
D gene: NA
CDR3 protein: CAWNRDTTNEKLFF
CDR3 DNA: TGTGCCTGGAATCGGGACACAACTAATGAAAAACTGTTTTTT

V gene: TRBV5-6
J gene: TRBJ2-7
clone size: NA
D gene: NA
CDR3 protein: CASSFRVGRQQSYEQYF
CDR3 DNA: TGTGCCAGCAGCTTTCGGGTGGGCCGGCAGCAATCCTACGAGCAGTACTTC

V gene: TRBV3-1/TRBV3-2
J gene: TRBJ2-4
clone size: NA
D gene: NA
CDR3 protein: CASSQGGSAKNIQYF
CDR3 DNA: TGTGCCAGCAGCCAAGGGGGCAGTGCCAAAAACATTCAGTACTTC

V gene: TRBV7-8
J gene: TRBJ1-6
clone size: NA
D gene: TRBD1
CDR3 protein: CASSPGGNSPLHF
CDR3 DNA: TGTGCCAGCAGCCCAGGGGGGAATTCACCCCTCCACTTT

V gene: TRBV7-9
J gene: TRBJ2-1
clone size: NA
D gene: NA
CDR3 protein: CASSSGTLNYYNEQFF
CDR3 DNA: TGTGCCAGCAGCTCCGGGACTCTTAATTACTACAATGAGCAGTTCTTC

V gene: TRBV6-5
J gene: TRBJ1-4
clone size: once
D gene: NA
CDR3 protein: CASSFGRGNEKLFF
CDR3 DNA: TGTGCCAGCAGTTTTGGAAGGGGAAATGAAAAACTGTTTTTT

V gene: TRBV27
J gene: TRBJ1-2
clone size: NA
D gene: NA
CDR3 protein: CASSLLPGGSGFYGYTF
CDR3 DNA: TGTGCCAGCAGTTTATTGCCGGGGGGCTCCGGATTCTATGGCTACACCTTC

V gene: TRBV29-1
J gene: TRBJ1-1
clone size: once
D gene: NA
CDR3 protein: CSVEAQGGTEAFF
CDR3 DNA: TGCAGCGTTGAAGCCCAGGGAGGCACTGAAGCTTTCTTT

V gene: TRBV18
J gene: TRBJ1-3
clone size: NA
D gene: TRBD1
CDR3 protein: CASSQGASGNTIYF
CDR3 DNA: TGTGCCAGCTCTCAGGGGGCATCTGGAAACACCATATATTTT

V gene: TRBV30
J gene: TRBJ1-2
clone size: NA
D gene: NA
CDR3 protein: CAWSVIPNYGYTF
CDR3 DNA: TGTGCCTGGAGTGTAATCCCTAACTATGGCTACACCTTC

V gene: TRBV2
J gene: TRBJ1-1
clone size: NA
D gene: NA
CDR3 protein: CASRVDLSEAFF
CDR3 DNA: TGTGCCAGCCGGGTGGATCTCAGTGAAGCTTTCTTT

V gene: TRBV16
J gene: TRBJ1-5
clone size: NA
D gene: NA
CDR3 protein: CASRNEGVRQPQHF
CDR3 DNA: TGTGCCAGCAGAAACGAAGGTGTCCGGCAGCCCCAGCATTTT

V gene: TRBV25-1
J gene: TRBJ1-1
clone size: NA
D gene: TRBD1
CDR3 protein: CASSEWRTGRMNTEAFF
CDR3 DNA: TGTGCCAGCAGTGAATGGCGGACAGGGCGTATGAACACTGAAGCTTTCTTT

V gene: TRBV5-6
J gene: TRBJ2-1
clone size: NA
D gene: TRBD2
CDR3 protein: CASSLIRTSEYNEQFF
CDR3 DNA: TGTGCCAGCAGCTTAATCCGGACTAGCGAATACAATGAGCAGTTCTTC

V gene: TRBV27
J gene: TRBJ2-1
clone size: NA
D gene: NA
CDR3 protein: CASSSPGTVNKGQFF
CDR3 DNA: TGTGCCAGCAGTTCCCCCGGGACGGTGAACAAGGGGCAGTTCTTC

V gene: TRBV6-5
J gene: TRBJ2-7
clone size: NA
D gene: TRBD2
CDR3 protein: CASSATSGISYEQYF
CDR3 DNA: TGTGCCAGCAGCGCAACTAGCGGGATTTCCTACGAGCAGTACTTC

V gene: TRBV7-9
J gene: TRBJ2-5
clone size: NA
D gene: NA
CDR3 protein: CASSPVLSQETQYF
CDR3 DNA: TGTGCCAGCAGCCCGGTCCTCAGCCAAGAGACCCAGTACTTC

V gene: TRBV5-6
J gene: TRBJ2-2
clone size: once
D gene: NA
CDR3 protein: CASSYNWDLIYGELFF
CDR3 DNA: TGTGCCAGCAGCTATAATTGGGACTTGATATACGGGGAGCTGTTTTTT

V gene: TRBV11-2
J gene: TRBJ2-1
clone size: NA
D gene: NA
CDR3 protein: CASSLEGRINEQFF
CDR3 DNA: TGTGCCAGCAGCTTAGAGGGAAGGATCAATGAGCAGTTCTTC

V gene: TRBV15
J gene: TRBJ2-1
clone size: NA
D gene: TRBD1
CDR3 protein: CATSGQGSSYNEQFF
CDR3 DNA: TGTGCCACCAGCGGACAGGGGAGCTCCTACAATGAGCAGTTCTTC

V gene: TRBV3-1/TRBV3-2
J gene: TRBJ1-4
clone size: NA
D gene: NA
CDR3 protein: CASSQGTATNEKLFF
CDR3 DNA: TGTGCCAGCAGCCAAGGGACAGCAACTAATGAAAAACTGTTTTTT

V gene: TRBV5-6
J gene: TRBJ2-7
clone size: NA
D gene: NA
CDR3 protein: CASSLNGRWNEQYF
CDR3 DNA: TGTGCCAGCAGCTTGAATGGGAGGTGGAACGAGCAGTACTTC

V gene: TRBV19
J gene: TRBJ1-1
clone size: NA
D gene: TRBD1
CDR3 protein: CASSRPRAGGNTEAFF
CDR3 DNA: TGTGCCAGTAGCCGGCCGAGGGCAGGGGGCAACACTGAAGCTTTCTTT

V gene: TRBV6-5
J gene: TRBJ1-1
clone size: NA
D gene: TRBD1
CDR3 protein: CASGRDRVSEAFF
CDR3 DNA: TGTGCCAGCGGTCGGGACAGGGTCAGTGAAGCTTTCTTT

V gene: TRBV10-3
J gene: TRBJ2-5
clone size: NA
D gene: NA
CDR3 protein: CAAGAGETQYF
CDR3 DNA: TGTGCGGCAGGGGCTGGAGAGACCCAGTACTTC

V gene: TRBV18
J gene: TRBJ2-4
clone size: NA
D gene: NA
CDR3 protein: CASSDTLAKNIQYF
CDR3 DNA: TGTGCCAGCTCAGACACCTTAGCCAAAAACATTCAGTACTTC

V gene: TRBV5-1
J gene: TRBJ1-2
clone size: NA
D gene: NA
CDR3 protein: CASSSTGTYGYTF
CDR3 DNA: TGCGCCAGCAGTTCTACAGGGACCTATGGCTACACCTTC

V gene: TRBV12-3/TRBV12-4
J gene: TRBJ1-1
clone size: NA
D gene: NA
CDR3 protein: CASSLSGGTEAFF
CDR3 DNA: TGTGCCAGCAGTTTATCGGGAGGAACTGAAGCTTTCTTT

V gene: TRBV7-9
J gene: TRBJ2-7
clone size: NA
D gene: NA
CDR3 protein: CASSPYADYEQYF
CDR3 DNA: TGTGCCAGCAGCCCCTACGCGGACTACGAGCAGTACTTC